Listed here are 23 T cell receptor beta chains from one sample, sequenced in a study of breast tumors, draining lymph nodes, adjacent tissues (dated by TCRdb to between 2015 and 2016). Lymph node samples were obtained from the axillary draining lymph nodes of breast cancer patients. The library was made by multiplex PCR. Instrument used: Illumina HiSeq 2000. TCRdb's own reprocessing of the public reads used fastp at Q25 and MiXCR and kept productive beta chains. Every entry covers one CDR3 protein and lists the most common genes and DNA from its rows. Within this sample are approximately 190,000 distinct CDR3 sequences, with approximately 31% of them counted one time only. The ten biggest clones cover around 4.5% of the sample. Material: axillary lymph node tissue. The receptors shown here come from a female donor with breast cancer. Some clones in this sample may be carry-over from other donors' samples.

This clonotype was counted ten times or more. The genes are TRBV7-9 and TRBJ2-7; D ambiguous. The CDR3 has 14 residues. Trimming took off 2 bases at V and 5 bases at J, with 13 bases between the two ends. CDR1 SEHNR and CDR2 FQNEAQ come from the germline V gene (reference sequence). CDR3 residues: CASSLRRNRDEQYF. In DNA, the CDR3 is TGTGCCAGCAGCTTAAGGCGAAATCGGGACGAGCAGTACTTC.

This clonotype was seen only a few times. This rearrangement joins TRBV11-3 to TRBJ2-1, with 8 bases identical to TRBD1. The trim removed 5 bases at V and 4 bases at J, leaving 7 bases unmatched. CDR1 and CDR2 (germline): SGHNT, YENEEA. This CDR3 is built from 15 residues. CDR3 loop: CASSAQGAQYNEQFF. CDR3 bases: TGTGCCAGCAGCGCCCAGGGGGCCCAGTACAATGAGCAGTTCTTC. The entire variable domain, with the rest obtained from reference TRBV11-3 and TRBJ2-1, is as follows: EAGVVQSPRYKIIEKKQPVAFWCNPISGHNTLYWYLQNLGQGPELLIRYENEEAVDDSQLPKDRFSAERLKGVDSTLKIQPAELGDSAVYLCASSAQGAQYNEQFFGPGTRLTVL.

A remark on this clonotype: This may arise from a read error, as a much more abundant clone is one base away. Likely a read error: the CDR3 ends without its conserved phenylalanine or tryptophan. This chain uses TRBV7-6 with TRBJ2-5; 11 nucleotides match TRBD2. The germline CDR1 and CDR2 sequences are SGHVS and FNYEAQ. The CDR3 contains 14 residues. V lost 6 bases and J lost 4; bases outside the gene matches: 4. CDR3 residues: CASSDGLAGETQYL. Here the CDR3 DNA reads TGTGCCAGCAGTGACGGACTAGCGGGAGAGACCCAGTACCTC.

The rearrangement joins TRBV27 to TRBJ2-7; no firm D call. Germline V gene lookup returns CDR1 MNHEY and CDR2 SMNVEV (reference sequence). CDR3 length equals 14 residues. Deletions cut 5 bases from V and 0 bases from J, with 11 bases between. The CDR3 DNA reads TGTGCCAGCAGTCCAAAGCCGACCTCCTACGAGCAGTACTTC. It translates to CASSPKPTSYEQYF.

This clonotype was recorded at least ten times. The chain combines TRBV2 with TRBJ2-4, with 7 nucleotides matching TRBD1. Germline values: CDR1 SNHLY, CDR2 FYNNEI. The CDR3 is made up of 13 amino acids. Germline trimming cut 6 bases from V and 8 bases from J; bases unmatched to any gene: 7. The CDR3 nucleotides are TGTGCCAGCAGCCAGGGGGAGAGGGACATTCAGTACTTC. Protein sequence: CASSQGERDIQYF. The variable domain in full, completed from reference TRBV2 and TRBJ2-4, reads EPEVTQTPSHQVTQMGQEVILRCVPISNHLYFYWYRQILGQKVEFLVSFYNNEISEKSEIFDDQFSVERPDGSNFTLKIRSTKLEDSAMYFCASSQGERDIQYFGAGTRLSVL.

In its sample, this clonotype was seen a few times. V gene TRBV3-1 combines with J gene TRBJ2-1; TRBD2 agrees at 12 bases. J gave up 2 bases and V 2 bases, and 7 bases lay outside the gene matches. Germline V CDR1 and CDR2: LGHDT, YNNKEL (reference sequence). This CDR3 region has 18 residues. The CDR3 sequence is CASSQQTSGRNPYNEQFF. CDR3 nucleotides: TGTGCCAGCAGCCAACAGACTAGCGGGAGAAACCCCTACAATGAGCAGTTCTTC.

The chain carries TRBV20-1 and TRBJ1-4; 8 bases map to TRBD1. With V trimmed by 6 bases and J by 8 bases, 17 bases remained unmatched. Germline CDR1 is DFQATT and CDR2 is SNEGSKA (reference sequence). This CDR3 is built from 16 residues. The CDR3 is CSAPAYVRGLGEKLFF. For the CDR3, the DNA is TGCAGTGCCCCAGCCTATGTCAGGGGGCTGGGCGAAAAACTGTTTTTT.

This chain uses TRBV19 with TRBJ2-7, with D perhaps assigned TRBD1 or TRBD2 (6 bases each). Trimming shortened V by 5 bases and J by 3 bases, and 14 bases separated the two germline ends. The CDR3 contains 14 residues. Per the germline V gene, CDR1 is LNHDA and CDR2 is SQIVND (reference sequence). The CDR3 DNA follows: TGTGCCAGTAGTGTGGGCAGGGGACTCTACGAGCAGTACTTC. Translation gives CASSVGRGLYEQYF.

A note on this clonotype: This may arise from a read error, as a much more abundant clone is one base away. The CDR3 here is CASSVSGTSGGPDTQYF. The CDR3 bases are TGTGCCAGCAGCGTGTCCGGGACTAGCGGGGGACCCGATACGCAGTATTTT. The V call is TRBV11-2, the J call TRBJ2-3, with TRBD2 identical over 14 bases. Germline V lookup: CDR1 SGHAT, CDR2 FQNNGV. Trimming removed 5 bases from V and 6 bases from J; junction bases left unmatched: 10. The CDR3 is 17 amino acids. The variable domain in full, with the rest retrieved from reference TRBV11-2 and TRBJ2-3, is EAGVAQSPRYKIIEKRQSVAFWCNPISGHATLYWYQQILGQGPKLLIQFQNNGVVDDSQLPKDRFSAERLKGVDSTLKIQPAKLEDSAVYLCASSVSGTSGGPDTQYFGPGTRLTVL.

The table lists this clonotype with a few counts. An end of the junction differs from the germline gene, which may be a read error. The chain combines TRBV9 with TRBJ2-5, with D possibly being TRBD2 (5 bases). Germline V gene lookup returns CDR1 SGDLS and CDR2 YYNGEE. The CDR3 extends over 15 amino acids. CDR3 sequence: CASSVAGSPTETPYF. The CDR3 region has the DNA TGTGCCAGCAGCGTAGCGGGGTCTCCAACAGAGACCCCGTACTTC.

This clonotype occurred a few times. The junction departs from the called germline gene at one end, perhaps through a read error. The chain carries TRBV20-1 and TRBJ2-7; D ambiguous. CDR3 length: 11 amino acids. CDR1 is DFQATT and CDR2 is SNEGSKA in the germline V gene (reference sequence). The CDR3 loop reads CSARTSYEQSF. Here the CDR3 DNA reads TGCAGTGCTAGAACCTCCTACGAGCAGTCCTTC.

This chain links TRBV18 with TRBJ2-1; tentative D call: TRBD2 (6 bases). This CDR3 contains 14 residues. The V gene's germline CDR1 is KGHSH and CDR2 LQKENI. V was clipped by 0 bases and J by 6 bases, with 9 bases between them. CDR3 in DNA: TGTGCCAGCTCACCACCGGGGAGGAGCAATGAGCAGTTCTTC. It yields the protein CASSPPGRSNEQFF.

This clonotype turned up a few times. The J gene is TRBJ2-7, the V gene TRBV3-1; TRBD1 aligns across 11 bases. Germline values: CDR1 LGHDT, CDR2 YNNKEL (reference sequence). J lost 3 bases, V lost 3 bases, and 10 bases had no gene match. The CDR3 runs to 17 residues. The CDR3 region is CASSQEKTGTGGYEQYF. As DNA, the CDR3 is TGTGCCAGCAGCCAGGAGAAAACCGGGACAGGGGGCTACGAGCAGTACTTC.

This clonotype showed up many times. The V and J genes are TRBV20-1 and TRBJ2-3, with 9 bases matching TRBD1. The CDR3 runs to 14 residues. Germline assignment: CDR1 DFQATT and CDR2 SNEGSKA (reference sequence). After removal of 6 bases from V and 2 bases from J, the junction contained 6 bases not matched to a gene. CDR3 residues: CSASTGGITDTQYF. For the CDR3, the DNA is TGCAGTGCCTCGACAGGGGGTATCACAGATACGCAGTATTTT.

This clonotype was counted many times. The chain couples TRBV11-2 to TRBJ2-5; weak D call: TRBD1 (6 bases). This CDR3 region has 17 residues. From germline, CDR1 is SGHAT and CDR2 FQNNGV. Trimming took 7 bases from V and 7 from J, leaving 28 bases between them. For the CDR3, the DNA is TGTGCCAGCACCCCAGGGTTCGGTACAGGGAGTGTTGGGACCCAGTACTTC. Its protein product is CASTPGFGTGSVGTQYF.

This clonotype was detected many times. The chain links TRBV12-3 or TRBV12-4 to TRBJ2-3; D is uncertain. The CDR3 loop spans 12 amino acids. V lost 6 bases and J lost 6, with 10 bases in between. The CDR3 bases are TGTGCCAGCAGCTACCAGGAGGATACGCAGTATTTT. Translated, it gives CASSYQEDTQYF.

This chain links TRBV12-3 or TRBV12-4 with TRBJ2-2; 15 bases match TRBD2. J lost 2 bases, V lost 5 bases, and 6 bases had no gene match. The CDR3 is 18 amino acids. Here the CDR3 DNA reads TGTGCCAGCAGTGAGTTGGGACTAGCGGGAGGAAACACCGGGGAGCTGTTTTTT. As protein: CASSELGLAGGNTGELFF.

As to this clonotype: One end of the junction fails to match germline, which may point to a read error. The CDR3 protein is CSARDGRRGINGQFF. CDR3 DNA sequence: TGCAGTGCTAGAGATGGCCGTAGGGGGATCAATGGGCAGTTCTTC. The genes are TRBV20-1 and TRBJ2-1, with a possible D match to TRBD1 (6 bases). Germline assignment: CDR1 DFQATT and CDR2 SNEGSKA (reference sequence). This CDR3 is 15 amino acids long.

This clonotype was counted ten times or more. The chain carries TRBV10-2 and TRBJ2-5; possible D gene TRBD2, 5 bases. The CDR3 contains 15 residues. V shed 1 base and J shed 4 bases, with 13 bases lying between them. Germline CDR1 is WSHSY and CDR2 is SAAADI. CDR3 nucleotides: TGCGCCAGCAGTGAGTGGTTAGGACTTGGAGAGACCCAGTACTTC. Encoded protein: CASSEWLGLGETQYF.

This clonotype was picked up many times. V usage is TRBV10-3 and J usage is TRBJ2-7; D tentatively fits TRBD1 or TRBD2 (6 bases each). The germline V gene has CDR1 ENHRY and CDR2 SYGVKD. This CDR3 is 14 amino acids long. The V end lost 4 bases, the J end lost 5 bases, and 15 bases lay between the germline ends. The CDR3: CAISAEGGVDEQYF. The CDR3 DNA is TGTGCCATCAGTGCGGAGGGGGGCGTCGACGAGCAGTACTTC.

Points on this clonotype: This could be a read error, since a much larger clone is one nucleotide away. CDR3 DNA: TGTGTCAGCAGTAGGGGCCCGGGCTACGAGCAGTACTTC. Translated, it gives CVSSRGPGYEQYF. The chain links TRBV28 to TRBJ2-7; a weak D match, TRBD1 (5 bases). The length of the CDR3 is 13 residues. Germline CDR1 and CDR2: MDHEN and SYDVKM.

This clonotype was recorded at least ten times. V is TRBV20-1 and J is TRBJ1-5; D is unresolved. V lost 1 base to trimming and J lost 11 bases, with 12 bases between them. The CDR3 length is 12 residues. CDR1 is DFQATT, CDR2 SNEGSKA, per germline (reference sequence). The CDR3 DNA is TGCAGTGCTAGAGTTGGACTCACGGCCCAGCATTTT. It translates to CSARVGLTAQHF.

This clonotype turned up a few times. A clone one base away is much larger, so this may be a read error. This CDR3 reads CASSAEGVVWGEQFF. The CDR3 nucleotides are TGTGCCAGCAGTGCCGAGGGAGTGGTTTGGGGGGAGCAGTTCTTC. V is TRBV2 and J is TRBJ2-1, with D perhaps being TRBD1 or TRBD2 (5 bases each). There are 15 residues in the CDR3. The V end lost 4 bases, the J end lost 10 bases, and 20 bases lay between the germline ends. Germline CDR1 and CDR2: SNHLY and FYNNEI.